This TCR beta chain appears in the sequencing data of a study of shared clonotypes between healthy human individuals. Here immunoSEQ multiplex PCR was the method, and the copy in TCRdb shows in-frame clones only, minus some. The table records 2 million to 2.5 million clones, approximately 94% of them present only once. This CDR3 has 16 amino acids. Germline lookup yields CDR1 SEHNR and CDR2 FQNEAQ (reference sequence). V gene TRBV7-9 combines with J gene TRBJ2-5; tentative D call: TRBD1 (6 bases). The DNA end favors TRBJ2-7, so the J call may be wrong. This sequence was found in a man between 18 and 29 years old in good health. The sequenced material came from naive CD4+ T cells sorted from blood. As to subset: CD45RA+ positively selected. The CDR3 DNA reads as TGTGCCAGCAGCTCTAGTCGGGACATAGGCTCCTACGAGCAGTACTTC. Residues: CASSSSRDIGSYEQYF.